This T cell receptor (beta chain) was sequenced in a study of cytomegalovirus exposure and HLA in healthy donors. General observations from the study: One variant, a missense change in DCLRE1C, was linked in a later analysis to TCR beta V- and J-gene trimming. A later analysis reportedly found fewer N-insertions in an Asian-associated ancestry cluster than the approximately 670-donor mean. According to an earlier analysis, most TCR beta V segments yielded productive rearrangements about 87% or about 30% of the time.

The CDR3 extends over 16 amino acids. Germline values: CDR1 SGHTS, CDR2 YDEGEE. V shed 4 bases and J shed 0 bases, with 14 bases lying between them. It was with 60 Vbeta and 13 Jbeta primers that the PCR ran. Measured with immunoSEQ multiplex PCR; TCRdb has only the in-frame clones, and not every one. Of about 160,000 clones detected, approximately 76% appear once; the ten largest clones hold approximately 2%. As concerns this clone: Its antigen remains unknown.

Unrecorded immune exposure was likely among donors, who were nominally healthy when sampled. The TCR comes from a female donor in good health and CMV-seronegative. This rearrangement joins TRBV5-8 to TRBJ1-5; D perhaps matches TRBD1 (6 bases). The sample consisted of PBMCs. CDR3 nucleotides: TGTGCCAGCAGCATCAGACAGGCAAATAGCAATCAGCCCCAGCATTTT. This gives the protein CASSIRQANSNQPQHF.